The clone carrying this T cell receptor (beta chain) was picked up many times. The antigen is unknown. The entry originates in a study of CD8 T cells in ankylosing spondylitis. It was by quantitative 5'-RACE with molecular barcodes that TCR beta libraries were made. TCRdb ran MiXCR on the 5' RACE reads and lists one entry per CDR3 protein. This sample yields 200,000 to 250,000 distinct CDR3 sequences, of which around a quarter are seen a single time; under 8% belongs to the top ten. Trimming pared 3 bases from V and 1 base from J, leaving 15 bases between. CDR1 is LGHNA, CDR2 YSLEER, per germline. The CDR3 sequence is 16 residues long. Study findings and constraints: Earlier literature documents some of the motif variants in reactive arthritis synovial fluid and blood.

The V and J genes are TRBV4-3 and TRBJ2-5; D uncertain. The sequenced material came from blood, either unsorted or a sorted T cell fraction (not recorded which). The receptor was isolated from a male donor with ankylosing spondylitis or in good health (not recorded which). CDR3 nucleotides: TGCGCCAGCAGCCACGACTTTGGGCAGAGCCAAGAGACCCAGTACTTC. Its translation: CASSHDFGQSQETQYF.